These 11 T cell receptor beta chains came from one sample sequenced in a study of identical twins. One entry per CDR3 protein results from TCRdb running MiXCR on the 5' RACE reads. The profile shows over 600,000 distinct CDR3 sequences, 20% to 25% of them singletons. These data also formed part of another study, on T cells expressing NK-cell markers.

Sequenced input: PBMCs. Every receptor here comes from a woman under 30 in good health.

The V gene is TRBV10-3, the J gene TRBJ1-2, with TRBD1 identical over 7 bases. The CDR3 has 12 residues. V was clipped by 5 bases and J by 8 bases; unmatched bases: 5. Per the germline V gene, CDR1 is ENHRY and CDR2 is SYGVKD. The CDR3 loop reads CAISIQGDGYTF. The CDR3 DNA follows: TGTGCCATCAGTATCCAGGGGGACGGCTACACCTTC.

This clonotype has a handful of counts. The chain links TRBV20-1 to TRBJ1-4; no definite D call. The V gene lost 0 bases and the J gene lost 8 bases, with 10 bases spanning the gap. Per the germline V gene, CDR1 is DFQATT and CDR2 is SNEGSKA (reference sequence). This CDR3 has 13 amino acids. Here the CDR3 reads CSARDFDGEKLFF. CDR3 nucleotides: TGCAGTGCTAGAGATTTTGATGGAGAAAAACTGTTTTTT.

This clonotype was observed a single time. The chain employs TRBV3-1 and TRBJ2-4; D remains ambiguous. V lost 4 bases to trimming and J lost 3 bases, with 13 bases between them. The germline V gene has CDR1 LGHDT and CDR2 YNNKEL (reference sequence). This CDR3 region has 15 residues. In DNA form, the CDR3 reads TGTGCCAGCAGCCCCCGAAGGGAAGGCAAAAACATTCAGTACTTC. This translates into CASSPRREGKNIQYF. The full variable domain, rest sourced from reference TRBV3-1 and TRBJ2-4, is DTAVSQTPKYLVTQMGNDKSIKCEQNLGHDTMYWYKQDSKKFLKIMFSYNNKELIINETVPNRFSPKSPDKAHLNLHINSLELGDSAVYFCASSPRREGKNIQYFGAGTRLSVL.

The V call is TRBV20-1, the J call TRBJ2-7; D might be TRBD1 or TRBD2, each matching 6 bases. Germline V gives CDR1 DFQATT, CDR2 SNEGSKA (reference sequence). V was trimmed by 3 bases and J by 6 bases, leaving 12 bases between them. The CDR3 contains 12 residues. This CDR3 is CSASYREAEQYF. Here the CDR3 DNA reads TGCAGTGCTAGCTACAGGGAGGCCGAGCAGTACTTC.

The J gene is TRBJ2-7, the V gene TRBV12-3 or TRBV12-4, with D tentatively TRBD2 (5 bases). Trimming stripped 4 bases from V and 3 bases from J, with 10 bases between. This CDR3 has 13 amino acids. The CDR3 region is CASSSGLIYEQYF. In DNA, the CDR3 is TGTGCCAGCAGTTCAGGACTGATCTACGAGCAGTACTTC.

The V call is TRBV3-1, the J call TRBJ1-3; D not resolved. V dropped 6 bases and J dropped 4 bases, with 4 bases sitting between them. The CDR3 extends over 11 amino acids. Germline assignment: CDR1 LGHDT and CDR2 YNNKEL (reference sequence). The CDR3 DNA is TGTGCCAGCAGGCCAGGAAACACCATATATTTT. It translates to CASRPGNTIYF.

This clonotype was seen a handful of times. The rearrangement uses TRBV20-1 and TRBJ2-3, with D tentatively TRBD1 (5 bases). Trimming removed 1 base from V and 2 bases from J, with 10 bases in between. This CDR3 has 14 residues. CDR1 is DFQATT and CDR2 is SNEGSKA in the germline V gene (reference sequence). CDR3 coding DNA: TGCAGTGCTAGAGGCAGGGTGGTCACAGATACGCAGTATTTT. This gives the protein CSARGRVVTDTQYF.

This chain connects TRBV4-3 to TRBJ2-7; 7 bases match TRBD2. Germline V gene data show CDR1 as LGHNA and CDR2 as YSLEER. The CDR3 has 14 residues. V trimming: 1 base; J trimming: 4 bases; junction bases outside the gene matches: 4. CDR3 sequence (DNA): TGCGCCAGCAGCCAAGGGGGCGGGAGATACGAGCAGTACTTC. This encodes CASSQGGGRYEQYF.

The chain carries TRBV27 and TRBJ2-3; 10 nucleotides match TRBD2. The CDR3 is 14 residues long. Germline V lookup: CDR1 MNHEY, CDR2 SMNVEV (reference sequence). J lost 8 bases, V lost 6 bases, and 8 bases had no gene match. CDR3 protein: CASSPGLAFGTQYF. The DNA for the CDR3 is TGTGCCAGCAGCCCGGGACTAGCGTTTGGTACGCAGTATTTT.

This clonotype came up a few times. V is TRBV4-2 and J is TRBJ2-7; 13 nucleotides line up with TRBD2. Germline CDR1 reads LGHNA; CDR2 reads YNFKEQ. The CDR3 is 17 residues long. The J segment lost 0 bases and the V segment lost 4 bases, leaving 6 bases of the junction unmatched. The CDR3 loop reads CASSPTSGRFSSYEQYF. DNA for the CDR3: TGTGCCAGCAGCCCGACTAGCGGGAGGTTTAGCTCCTACGAGCAGTACTTC.

The rearrangement uses TRBV12-3 or TRBV12-4 and TRBJ1-2; TRBD1 matches 7 bases. The CDR3 sequence is 16 residues long. J gave up 8 bases and V 3 bases, and 15 bases lay outside the gene matches. The CDR3 is CASSFRGRGVFGGYTF. CDR3 coding DNA: TGTGCCAGCAGTTTCAGGGGCAGGGGGGTTTTTGGCGGCTACACCTTC.